Below, 27 T cell receptor beta chains from the same sample are listed, as sequenced in a study of blood T cells in healthy people across ages (dated by TCRdb to 2015 to 2017). Libraries were built with 5' RACE. A second PCR of about 6 to 11 cycles was performed with a sample-barcoded 5' primer and a J-beta primer mix. TCRdb reran the public reads through fastp at Q25 and MiXCR, keeping productive beta chains. Merged by CDR3 protein, the rows form single entries marked with the most common genes and DNA. The sample data list around 2 million distinct CDR3 sequences, and roughly two fifths of these were observed just once. The leading ten clones occupy 23% of the sample. The specimen was blood. Every receptor here comes from a human donor in good health.

This clonotype was seen more than once but under ten times. The chain recombines TRBV7-2 with TRBJ1-2; unclear D gene. V lost 0 bases, J lost 3 bases, and 11 bases lay in between. Germline assignment: CDR1 SGHTA and CDR2 FQGNSA. The CDR3 extends over 15 amino acids. CDR3 nucleotides: TGTGCCAGCAGCTTAGCCGGCGGTCCTTACTATGGCTACACCTTC. This translates into CASSLAGGPYYGYTF.

This clonotype was observed a few times. The chain has TRBV15 and TRBJ1-6; D ambiguous. V was trimmed by 0 bases and J by 9 bases, leaving 12 bases between them. The CDR3 covers 15 residues. The germline CDR1 and CDR2 sequences are LNHNV and YYDKDF (reference sequence). The DNA for the CDR3 is TGTGCCACCAGCAGAGATCGGGGAGAAGGTTCACCCCTCCACTTT. This codes for CATSRDRGEGSPLHF.

J is TRBJ2-5 and V is TRBV20-1; 14 nucleotides line up with TRBD2. Germline CDR1 DFQATT, CDR2 SNEGSKA (reference sequence). This CDR3 spans 18 amino acids. Trimming cost V 5 bases and J 3 bases; bases outside gene matches: 14. CDR3 region: CSAQPLRLAGGLEETQYF. The DNA of the CDR3 is TGCAGTGCTCAACCCTTGAGACTAGCGGGGGGGCTGGAAGAGACCCAGTACTTC.

This clonotype was counted between two and nine times. The rearrangement uses TRBV7-3 and TRBJ1-2, with a weak D call TRBD1 (5 bases). Germline CDR1 reads SGHTA; CDR2 reads FQGTGA. Trimming left V 3 bases short and J 4 bases short, with 9 bases between. The CDR3 is 13 amino acids. As DNA, the CDR3 is TGTGCCAGCAGCTTTGACAGTTCCTATGGCTACACCTTC. It encodes CASSFDSSYGYTF.

The chain employs TRBV20-1 and TRBJ2-7; D call uncertain. The ends were cut back, 3 bases at V and 6 bases at J, with 9 bases in the middle. Germline V CDR1 and CDR2: DFQATT, SNEGSKA (reference sequence). This CDR3 contains 11 residues. CDR3 sequence: CSASLNIEQYF. CDR3 nucleotide sequence: TGCAGTGCTAGTCTGAATATCGAGCAGTACTTC.

J is TRBJ2-5 and V is TRBV12-3 or TRBV12-4; 8 bases are a match to TRBD2. The CDR3 spans 13 residues. J lost 11 bases, V lost 1 base, and 6 bases had no gene match. The CDR3 region is CASSLGRAGEQYF. The CDR3 DNA reads TGTGCCAGCAGTTTAGGGAGAGCGGGAGAGCAGTACTTC.

This clonotype was detected a few times. The chain recombines TRBV6-5 with TRBJ2-1, with 7 bases fitting TRBD1. The V and J ends lost 2 bases and 9 bases, in that order; junction bases with no gene match: 4. This CDR3 spans 13 amino acids. Germline loops: CDR1 MNHEY, CDR2 SVGAGI. CDR3 loop: CASSYTRQGEQFF. In nucleotides, the CDR3 is TGTGCCAGCAGTTACACCCGACAGGGTGAGCAGTTCTTC.

This clonotype was seen a handful of times. The chain joins TRBV20-1 to TRBJ2-1; 9 nucleotides line up with TRBD2. Per germline, CDR1 DFQATT and CDR2 SNEGSKA (reference sequence). The V segment lost 8 bases and the J segment 9 bases; nucleotides outside the gene matches: 11. The CDR3 length is 13 residues. The CDR3 bases are TGCAGTAGTACTAGCGGGCTTCTGGGTGAGCAGTTCTTC. Protein: CSSTSGLLGEQFF.

To note about this clonotype: A junction boundary mismatches the germline segment, possibly from a read error. The chain joins TRBV29-1 to TRBJ1-2; a weak D match, TRBD1 (6 bases). This CDR3 has 13 residues. The germline gives CDR1 SQVTM, CDR2 ANQGSEA. CDR3 amino acids: CSVEGGQHYGNTF. The DNA for the CDR3 is TGCAGCGTTGAAGGGGGACAACACTATGGCAACACCTTC.

This clonotype was seen more than once but under ten times. CDR3 bases: TGCAGTGCTAGCACCGGGACGGTTAACTATGGCTACACCTTC. The encoded protein is CSASTGTVNYGYTF. The chain links TRBV20-1 to TRBJ1-2; maybe TRBD1 (5 bases). The V end lost 3 bases, the J end lost 1 base, and 12 bases lay between the germline ends. The CDR3 is 14 amino acids. From germline, CDR1 is DFQATT and CDR2 SNEGSKA (reference sequence).

This clonotype occurred a few times. This chain links TRBV5-1 with TRBJ1-2, with 8 bases identical to TRBD1. The trim removed 0 bases at V and 6 bases at J, leaving 7 bases unmatched. Germline V gene lookup returns CDR1 SGHRS and CDR2 YFSETQ. The CDR3 contains 15 residues. In DNA form, the CDR3 reads TGCGCCAGCAGCTTGGCTACAGGGGGTAGGAATGGCTACACCTTC. It codes for CASSLATGGRNGYTF.

The CDR3 reads CSASGGGPYNEQFF. As DNA, the CDR3 is TGCAGTGCTAGTGGCGGGGGGCCCTACAATGAGCAGTTCTTC. The chain is built from TRBV20-1 and TRBJ2-1, with TRBD2 matching over 8 bases. The CDR3 contains 14 residues. After removal of 3 bases from V and 2 bases from J, the junction contained 3 bases not matched to a gene. CDR1 DFQATT and CDR2 SNEGSKA come from the germline V gene (reference sequence).

The chain employs TRBV27 and TRBJ2-3; TRBD2 matches 9 bases. The CDR3 spans 15 residues. The germline gives CDR1 MNHEY, CDR2 SMNVEV (reference sequence). V dropped 3 bases and J dropped 5; count of bases not matched to a gene: 6. The CDR3 nucleotides read TGTGCCAGCAGTTTGGGCGGGGGGGCAGTAGATACGCAGTATTTT. It translates to CASSLGGGAVDTQYF.

CDR3 coding DNA: TGTGCCAGCAGCCTACAGGGACAGGCGACTAAGTACTTC. It encodes CASSLQGQATKYF. The rearrangement uses TRBV7-3 and TRBJ2-5; 8 bases are a match to TRBD1. The length of the CDR3 is 13 residues. The trim removed 5 bases at V and 12 bases at J, leaving 11 bases unmatched. CDR1 and CDR2 from the germline V gene are SGHTA and FQGTGA.

The V gene is TRBV10-3, the J gene TRBJ2-7, with TRBD2 matching over 7 bases. The CDR3 has 15 residues. With 6 bases clipped from V and 0 bases from J, the junction kept 8 bases outside the gene matches. Germline assignment: CDR1 ENHRY and CDR2 SYGVKD. The CDR3 DNA reads TGTGCCATCAGAGACGGGACTACCTCCTCCTACGAGCAGTACTTC. Translating gives CAIRDGTTSSYEQYF.

This chain links TRBV6-1 with TRBJ2-1; perhaps TRBD2 as D (7 bases). The CDR3 is 13 residues long. V was clipped by 8 bases and J by 3 bases, with 11 bases between them. Germline-derived CDR1 and CDR2 are MNHNS and SASEGT. The CDR3 here is CASGRGGYNEQFF. In nucleotides, the CDR3 is TGTGCCAGCGGGAGGGGGGGCTACAATGAGCAGTTCTTC.

CDR3 sequence reads: CASSPPQLNTEAFF. The CDR3 nucleotides read TGTGCCAGCAGCCCCCCCCAGTTGAACACTGAAGCTTTCTTT. The rearrangement links TRBV7-2 to TRBJ1-1; D call uncertain. CDR1 is SGHTA, CDR2 FQGNSA, per germline. Trimming removed 5 bases from V and 0 bases from J, with 10 bases in between. The CDR3 runs 14 residues.

This clonotype was recorded at least ten times. V usage is TRBV4-2 and J usage is TRBJ2-5; the match to TRBD2 covers 8 bases. Germline V CDR1 and CDR2: LGHNA, YNFKEQ. CDR3 size: 14 residues. With 4 bases clipped from V and 5 bases from J, the junction kept 6 bases outside the gene matches. The CDR3 DNA sequence: TGTGCCAGCAGCCCAGGGACTAGAGGGGAGACCCAGTACTTC. Translation gives CASSPGTRGETQYF.

The rearrangement joins TRBV6-5 to TRBJ2-5; possibly TRBD2 for D (5 bases). Deletions cut 6 bases from V and 5 bases from J, with 13 bases between. Germline assignment: CDR1 MNHEY and CDR2 SVGAGI. The CDR3 has 13 amino acids. The CDR3 loop reads CASRLGVGETQYF. DNA of the CDR3: TGTGCCAGCAGACTAGGAGTAGGGGAGACCCAGTACTTC.

A remark on this clonotype: A junction boundary mismatches the germline segment, possibly from a read error. V is TRBV24-1 and J is TRBJ1-3, with D perhaps matching TRBD1 (5 bases). CDR3 length: 14 amino acids. The germline CDR1 and CDR2 sequences are KGHDR and SFDVKD. As DNA, the CDR3 is TGTGCCACCAGGCACCGGGACGATGGAAGCACCATATATTTT. Its translation: CATRHRDDGSTIYF.

The chain recombines TRBV29-1 with TRBJ1-1, with D hard to call. The germline V and J ends were trimmed by 4 bases and 7 bases, with 13 bases remaining between them. This CDR3 spans 12 amino acids. The V gene's germline CDR1 is SQVTM and CDR2 ANQGSEA. The chain's CDR3 is CSVVTGHIEAFF. The CDR3 coding sequence is TGCAGCGTTGTAACCGGGCATATTGAAGCTTTCTTT.

The V call is TRBV5-1, the J call TRBJ2-5; unclear D gene. The CDR3 spans 13 residues. The germline V and J ends were trimmed by 4 bases and 2 bases, with 9 bases remaining between them. Per the germline V gene, CDR1 is SGHRS and CDR2 is YFSETQ. CDR3 sequence: CASSASTQETQYF. CDR3 DNA: TGCGCCAGCAGCGCGTCTACTCAAGAGACCCAGTACTTC.

This clonotype appeared many times. The V gene is TRBV7-9, the J gene TRBJ2-7, with a possible D match to TRBD1 (5 bases). V lost 5 bases, J lost 4 bases, and 9 bases lay in between. Germline-derived CDR1 and CDR2 are SEHNR and FQNEAQ (reference sequence). The CDR3 consists of 12 residues. CDR3 loop: CASSQTEYEQYF. The CDR3 region has the DNA TGTGCCAGCAGCCAGACAGAGTACGAGCAGTACTTC.

The table lists this clonotype with a few counts. This chain connects TRBV20-1 to TRBJ2-7, with D perhaps TRBD1 (6 bases). Per the germline V gene, CDR1 is DFQATT and CDR2 is SNEGSKA (reference sequence). With 3 bases removed from V and 0 bases from J, the gap between germline ends came to 9 bases. This CDR3 region has 13 residues. CDR3 residues: CSASRDTSYEQYF. The DNA of the CDR3 is TGCAGTGCTAGTAGGGACACCTCCTACGAGCAGTACTTC.

This chain uses TRBV7-9 with TRBJ1-2, with D uncertain. V was cut by 2 bases and J by 3 bases, with 10 bases left in between. This CDR3 comprises 14 residues. CDR1 is SEHNR and CDR2 is FQNEAQ in the germline V gene (reference sequence). CDR3 sequence reads: CASSLTLPYYGYTF. DNA for the CDR3: TGTGCCAGCAGCTTAACCCTACCCTACTATGGCTACACCTTC.

The rearrangement uses TRBV15 and TRBJ1-5, with D uncertain. V was pared by 5 bases and J by 3 bases, with 14 bases between. Looked up from germline, CDR1 is LNHNV and CDR2 is YYDKDF (reference sequence). The CDR3 is made up of 15 amino acids. CDR3 residues: CATSSEAWDNQPQHF. The CDR3 DNA reads as TGTGCCACCAGCTCCGAGGCCTGGGACAATCAGCCCCAGCATTTT.

This clonotype was observed a few times. The gene calls are TRBV7-8 and TRBJ1-1; D gene unclear. This CDR3 comprises 15 residues. Germline values: CDR1 SGHVS, CDR2 FQNEAQ. V lost 4 bases, J lost 1 base, and 13 bases lay in between. The CDR3 nucleotides are TGTGCCAGCAGCTCTATGACCCGACCGAACACTGAAGCTTTCTTT. It codes for CASSSMTRPNTEAFF.